Listed below are T cell receptor beta chains from one sample, sequenced in a study of T cells in Graves' hyperthyroidism and ophthalmopathy. Via MiXCR, TCRdb re-called the multiplex PCR reads, giving one row per CDR3 protein. The sample lists around 400,000 distinct CDR3 sequences; 13% to 15% were seen once. The specimen was blood. These receptors originate from a woman aged 55-75 years with Graves' ophthalmopathy. CDR3s include the opening cysteine and the closing phenylalanine or tryptophan. The D gene is left open where the match is weak. A row's size may be missing; if present it is once, few, many or a size class.

CDR3nt: TGTGCCAGCTCCCAGGAGTGGCAGGGAGGTTCACCCCTCCACTTT; CDR3aa: CASSQEWQGGSPLHF; abundance: few; d_gene: NA; j_gene: TRBJ1-6; v_gene: TRBV18
CDR3nt: TGCGCCAGCAGCCACACGCGGGCAGGGGGAAGCAATCAGCCCCAGCATTTT; CDR3aa: CASSHTRAGGSNQPQHF; abundance: few; d_gene: TRBD1; j_gene: TRBJ1-5; v_gene: TRBV4-1
CDR3nt: TGTGCCAGCAGGCGACAGGGGACGGGCTACACCTTC; CDR3aa: CASRRQGTGYTF; abundance: NA; d_gene: TRBD1; j_gene: TRBJ1-2; v_gene: TRBV6-2/TRBV6-3
CDR3nt: TGTGCCAGCAGTGAACCGGGCGGGAGGGCCTACAATGAGCAGTTCTTC; CDR3aa: CASSEPGGRAYNEQFF; abundance: NA; d_gene: TRBD2; j_gene: TRBJ2-1; v_gene: TRBV6-4
CDR3nt: TGCGCCAGCAGCTTCTCGACAGGGCCGGCTGAAGCTTTCTTT; CDR3aa: CASSFSTGPAEAFF; abundance: many; d_gene: TRBD1; j_gene: TRBJ1-1; v_gene: TRBV5-1
CDR3nt: TGTGCCAGCAGTCGGGGCCCACCGGGCGGGGAGCTGTTTTTT; CDR3aa: CASSRGPPGGELFF; abundance: NA; d_gene: NA; j_gene: TRBJ2-2; v_gene: TRBV5-5
CDR3nt: TGTGCCAGCTCACAAGAGGGGAGCTCCTACAATGAGCAGTTCTTC; CDR3aa: CASSQEGSSYNEQFF; abundance: many; d_gene: NA; j_gene: TRBJ2-1; v_gene: TRBV18
CDR3nt: TGTGCCACCAGTGACCCGACTAGCGGGAGTATCCACAATGAGCAGTTCTTC; CDR3aa: CATSDPTSGSIHNEQFF; abundance: NA; d_gene: TRBD2; j_gene: TRBJ2-1; v_gene: TRBV24-1
CDR3nt: TGTGCCAGCAGCTCTCTTCTAGCGGGAGGGACCAATGAGCAGTTCTTC; CDR3aa: CASSSLLAGGTNEQFF; abundance: many; d_gene: TRBD2; j_gene: TRBJ2-1; v_gene: TRBV9
CDR3nt: TGTGCCAGCAGCTTAAATTTATGGGGGAAACAGAATGGCTACACCTTC; CDR3aa: CASSLNLWGKQNGYTF; abundance: few; d_gene: NA; j_gene: TRBJ1-2; v_gene: TRBV11-1
CDR3nt: TGTGCCAGCAGTGGGACATCCCAGCCCCAGCATTTT; CDR3aa: CASSGTSQPQHF; abundance: many; d_gene: NA; j_gene: TRBJ1-5; v_gene: TRBV2
CDR3nt: TGTGCCAGCAGTTACGGAGGTAGCGGGAGGGTCCAAGAGACCCAGTACTTC; CDR3aa: CASSYGGSGRVQETQYF; abundance: few; d_gene: TRBD2; j_gene: TRBJ2-5; v_gene: TRBV6-2/TRBV6-3
CDR3nt: TGCAGTGCCAGTGAGGTCGGCAGGGGGCTTGCTGAGCAGTTCTTC; CDR3aa: CSASEVGRGLAEQFF; abundance: many; d_gene: TRBD1; j_gene: TRBJ2-1; v_gene: TRBV20-1
CDR3nt: TGCGCCAGCAGCTCTATGACTAGCGGGAGGTCCAAAAACATTCAGTACTTC; CDR3aa: CASSSMTSGRSKNIQYF; abundance: many; d_gene: TRBD2; j_gene: TRBJ2-4; v_gene: TRBV5-1
CDR3nt: TGTGCCAGCAGCCTGACGACTGGGACAGACTCCTACGAGCAGTACTTC; CDR3aa: CASSLTTGTDSYEQYF; abundance: few; d_gene: TRBD1; j_gene: TRBJ2-7; v_gene: TRBV28